This T cell receptor (beta chain) originates from a study of tumor and adjacent non-tumor tissue in lung cancer. Across the study: Histology: 11 to 13 adenocarcinoma, a couple of squamous cell carcinoma, 1 small cell lung cancer. Study outcomes and limitations: Compared with tumor, normal lung showed significantly lower TCR diversity.

As to this clonotype: Its antigen is currently unknown.

The library came from three nested PCR rounds adapted from ARM-PCR protocols. Each CDR3 protein gets one entry after TCRdb re-called the multiplex PCR reads with MiXCR. In the table there are more than 85,000 distinct CDR3 sequences, about 61% of which are singletons. Germline assignment: CDR1 LNHNV and CDR2 YYDKDF (reference sequence). Trimming left V 3 bases short and J 2 bases short, with 17 bases between. The CDR3 length is 16 residues. This sample's RNA came from whole unsorted tissue. The normal lung tissue was taken more than 3 cm from the tumor edge. This receptor was taken from a man between 60 and 75 years old with non-small cell lung cancer. The sequenced sample consisted of distant non-tumor lung tissue. V gene TRBV15 combines with J gene TRBJ2-7; D possibly corresponds to TRBD1 (6 bases). For the CDR3, the DNA is TGTGCCACCAGCAGTGTCCTCGGGACAAAAGCCTACGAGCAGTACTTC. Translation gives CATSSVLGTKAYEQYF.